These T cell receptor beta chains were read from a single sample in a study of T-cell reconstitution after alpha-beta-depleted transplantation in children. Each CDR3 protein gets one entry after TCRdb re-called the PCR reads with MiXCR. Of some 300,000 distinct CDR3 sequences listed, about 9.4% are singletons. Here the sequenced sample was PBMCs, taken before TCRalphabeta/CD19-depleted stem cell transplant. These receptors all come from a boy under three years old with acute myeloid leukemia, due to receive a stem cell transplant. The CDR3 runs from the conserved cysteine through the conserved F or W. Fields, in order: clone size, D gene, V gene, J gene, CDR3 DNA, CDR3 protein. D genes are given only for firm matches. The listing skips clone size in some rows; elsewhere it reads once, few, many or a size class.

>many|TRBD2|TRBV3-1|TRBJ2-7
TGTGCCAGCAGTGGAGGACTAGCGGGAGTTTTTCCCTACGAGCAGTACTTC
CASSGGLAGVFPYEQYF
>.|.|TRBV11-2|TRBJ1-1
TGTGCCAGCAGCTTGAGAAGTCTGGCAGGGCGAGGTCCGGACACTGAAGCTTTCTTT
CASSLRSLAGRGPDTEAFF
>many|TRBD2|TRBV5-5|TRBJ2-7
TGTGCCAGCAGCGTACGGAGGGGTTCCGGGGGGAGCTCCTACGAGCAGTACTTC
CASSVRRGSGGSSYEQYF
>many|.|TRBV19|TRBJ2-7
TGTGCCAGTAGTGCGGCCGGGGGCGCGGCCTACGAGCAGTACTTC
CASSAAGGAAYEQYF
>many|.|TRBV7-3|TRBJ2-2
TGTGCCAGCAGCCCACAGGGCTTGCGATGGAACACCGGGGAGCTGTTTTTT
CASSPQGLRWNTGELFF
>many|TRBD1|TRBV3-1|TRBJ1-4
TGTGCCAGCAGCCCACGGACAGGCTTTAATGAAAAACTGTTTTTT
CASSPRTGFNEKLFF
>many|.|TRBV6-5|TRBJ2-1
TGTGCCATCAGCCTCTCTCCGACTGTCTACAATGAGCAGTTCTTC
CAISLSPTVYNEQFF
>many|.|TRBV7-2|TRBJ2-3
TGTGCCAGCAGCTTTAGGGTCAGCACAGATACGCAGTATTTT
CASSFRVSTDTQYF
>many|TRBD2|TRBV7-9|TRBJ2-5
TGTGCCAGCAGCTTAGACCTTAGCGGGACGGCGGAGACCCAGTACTTC
CASSLDLSGTAETQYF
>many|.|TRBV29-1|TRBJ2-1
TGCAGCGTTGCTTGGCTACGAGACAATGAGCAGTTCTTC
CSVAWLRDNEQFF
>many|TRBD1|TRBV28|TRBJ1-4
TGTGCCAGCAGTCGCCCCGGGACAGGCGATGAAAAACTGTTTTTT
CASSRPGTGDEKLFF
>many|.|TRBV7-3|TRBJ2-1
TGTGCCAGCAGCTTAAACCCAGGGTTGAACAATGAGCAGTTCTTC
CASSLNPGLNNEQFF
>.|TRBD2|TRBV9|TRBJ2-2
TGTGCCAGCAGCGTAGCCGGGGGGGCCCGGGGGGAGCTGTTTTTT
CASSVAGGARGELFF
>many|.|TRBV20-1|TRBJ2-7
TGCAGTGCCAGACACAGGGAGGGTACCTACGAGCAGTACTTC
CSARHREGTYEQYF